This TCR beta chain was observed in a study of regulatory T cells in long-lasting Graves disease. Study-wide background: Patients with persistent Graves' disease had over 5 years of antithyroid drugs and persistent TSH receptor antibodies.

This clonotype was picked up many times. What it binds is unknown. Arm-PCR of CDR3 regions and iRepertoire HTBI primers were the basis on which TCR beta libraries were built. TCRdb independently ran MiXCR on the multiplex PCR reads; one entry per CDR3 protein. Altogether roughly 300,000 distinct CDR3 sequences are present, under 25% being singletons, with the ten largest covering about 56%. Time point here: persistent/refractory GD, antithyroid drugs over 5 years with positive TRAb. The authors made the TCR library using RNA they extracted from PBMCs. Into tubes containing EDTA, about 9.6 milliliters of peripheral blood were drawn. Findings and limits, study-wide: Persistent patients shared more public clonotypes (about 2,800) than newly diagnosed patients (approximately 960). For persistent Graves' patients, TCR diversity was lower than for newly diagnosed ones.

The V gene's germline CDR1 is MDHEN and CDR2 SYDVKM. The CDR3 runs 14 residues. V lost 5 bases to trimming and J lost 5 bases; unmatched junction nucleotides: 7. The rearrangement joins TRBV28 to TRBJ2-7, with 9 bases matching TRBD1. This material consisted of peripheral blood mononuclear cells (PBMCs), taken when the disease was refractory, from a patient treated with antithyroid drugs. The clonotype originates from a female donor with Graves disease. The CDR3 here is CASSPTGGWDEQYF. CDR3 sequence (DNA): TGTGCCAGCAGTCCGACAGGGGGATGGGACGAGCAGTACTTC.